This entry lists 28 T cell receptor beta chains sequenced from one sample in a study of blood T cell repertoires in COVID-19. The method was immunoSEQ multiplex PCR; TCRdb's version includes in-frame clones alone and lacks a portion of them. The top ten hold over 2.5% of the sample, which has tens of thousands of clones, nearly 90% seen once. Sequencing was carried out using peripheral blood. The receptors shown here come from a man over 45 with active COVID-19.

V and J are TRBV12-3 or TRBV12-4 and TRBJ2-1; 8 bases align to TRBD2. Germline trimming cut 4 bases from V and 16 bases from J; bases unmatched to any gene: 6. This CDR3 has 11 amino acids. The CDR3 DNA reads TGTGCCAGCAGTTCCGGGACTAGTCTATTCTTC. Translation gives CASSSGTSLFF.

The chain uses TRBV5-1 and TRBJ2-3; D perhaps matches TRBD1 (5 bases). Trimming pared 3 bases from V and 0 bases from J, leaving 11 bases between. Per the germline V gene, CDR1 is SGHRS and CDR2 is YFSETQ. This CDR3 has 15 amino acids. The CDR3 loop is CASSYVGASTDTQYF. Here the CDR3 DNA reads TGCGCCAGCAGCTATGTAGGGGCAAGCACAGATACGCAGTATTTT.

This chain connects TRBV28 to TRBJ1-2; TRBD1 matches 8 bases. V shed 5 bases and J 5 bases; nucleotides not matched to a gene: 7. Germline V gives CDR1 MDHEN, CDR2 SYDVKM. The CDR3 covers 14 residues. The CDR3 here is CASSLRGQDYGYTF. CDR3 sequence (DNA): TGTGCCAGCAGTCTTAGGGGACAGGATTATGGCTACACCTTC.

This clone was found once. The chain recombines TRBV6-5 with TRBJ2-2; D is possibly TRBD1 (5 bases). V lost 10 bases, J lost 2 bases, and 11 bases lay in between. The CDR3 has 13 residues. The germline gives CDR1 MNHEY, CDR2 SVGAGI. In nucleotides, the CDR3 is TGTGCCACGGTGGGGCCCAACACCGGGGAGCTGTTTTTT. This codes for CATVGPNTGELFF.

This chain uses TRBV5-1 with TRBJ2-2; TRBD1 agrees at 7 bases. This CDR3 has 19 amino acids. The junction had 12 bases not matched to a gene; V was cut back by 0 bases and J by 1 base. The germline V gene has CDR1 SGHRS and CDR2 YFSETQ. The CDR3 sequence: CASSLAPTGAGGNTGELFF. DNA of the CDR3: TGCGCCAGCAGCTTGGCCCCAACGGGTGCAGGGGGGAACACCGGGGAGCTGTTTTTT.

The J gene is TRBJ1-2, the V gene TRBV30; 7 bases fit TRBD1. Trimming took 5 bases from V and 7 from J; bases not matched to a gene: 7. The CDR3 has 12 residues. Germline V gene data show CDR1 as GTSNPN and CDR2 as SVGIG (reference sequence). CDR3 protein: CAWSQGIGGYTF. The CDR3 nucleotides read TGTGCCTGGTCACAGGGGATAGGTGGCTACACCTTC.

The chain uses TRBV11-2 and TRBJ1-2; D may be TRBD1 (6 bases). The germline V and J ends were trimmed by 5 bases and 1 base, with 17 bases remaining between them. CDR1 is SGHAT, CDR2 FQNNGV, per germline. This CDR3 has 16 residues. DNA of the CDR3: TGTGCCAGCAGCAGCATCTACAGGGAACGTAACTATGGCTACACCTTC. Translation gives CASSSIYRERNYGYTF.

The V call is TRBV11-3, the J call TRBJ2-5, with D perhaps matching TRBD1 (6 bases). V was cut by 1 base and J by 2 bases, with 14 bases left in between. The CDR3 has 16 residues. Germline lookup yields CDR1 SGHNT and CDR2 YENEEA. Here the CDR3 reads CASSLGLKGEQETQYF. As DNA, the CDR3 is TGTGCCAGCAGCTTAGGGCTAAAGGGGGAGCAAGAGACCCAGTACTTC.

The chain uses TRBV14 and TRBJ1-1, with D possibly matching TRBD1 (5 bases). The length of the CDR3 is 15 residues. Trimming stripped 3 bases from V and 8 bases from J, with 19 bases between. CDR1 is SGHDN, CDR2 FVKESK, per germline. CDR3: CASSQRQGWSAEAFF. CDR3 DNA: TGTGCCAGCAGCCAGCGGCAGGGATGGTCAGCCGAAGCTTTCTTT.

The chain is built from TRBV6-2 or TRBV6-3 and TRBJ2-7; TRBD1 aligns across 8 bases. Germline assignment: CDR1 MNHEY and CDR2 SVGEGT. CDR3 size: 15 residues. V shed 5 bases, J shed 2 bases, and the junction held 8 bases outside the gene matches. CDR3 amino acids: CASSPGTGRPYEQYV. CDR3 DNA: TGTGCCAGCAGTCCCGGGACAGGTCGTCCCTACGAGCAGTACGTC.

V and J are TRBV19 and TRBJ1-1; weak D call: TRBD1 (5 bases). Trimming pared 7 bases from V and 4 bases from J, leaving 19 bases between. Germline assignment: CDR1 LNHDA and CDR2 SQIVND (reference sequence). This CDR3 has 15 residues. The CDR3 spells CASILSGGGSTEAFF. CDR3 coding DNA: TGTGCCAGTATCCTCTCTGGGGGGGGGAGCACTGAAGCTTTCTTT. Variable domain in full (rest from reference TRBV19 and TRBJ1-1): DGGITQSPKYLFRKEGQNVTLSCEQNLNHDAMYWYRQDPGQGLRLIYYSQIVNDFQKGDIAEGYSVSREKKESFPLTVTSAQKNPTAFYLCASILSGGGSTEAFFGQGTRLTVV.

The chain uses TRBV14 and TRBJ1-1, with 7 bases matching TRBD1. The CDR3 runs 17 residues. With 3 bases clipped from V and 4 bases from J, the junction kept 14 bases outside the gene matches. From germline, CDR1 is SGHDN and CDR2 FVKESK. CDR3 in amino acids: CASSHRQGMVRATEAFF. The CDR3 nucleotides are TGTGCCAGCAGCCACCGACAGGGAATGGTACGGGCCACTGAAGCTTTCTTT.

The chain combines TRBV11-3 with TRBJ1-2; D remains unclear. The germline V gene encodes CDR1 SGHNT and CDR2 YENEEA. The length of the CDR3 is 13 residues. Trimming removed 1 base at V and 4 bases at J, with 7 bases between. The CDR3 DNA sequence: TGTGCCAGCAGCTTAGCAAGGAGCTATGGCTACACCTTC. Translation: CASSLARSYGYTF.

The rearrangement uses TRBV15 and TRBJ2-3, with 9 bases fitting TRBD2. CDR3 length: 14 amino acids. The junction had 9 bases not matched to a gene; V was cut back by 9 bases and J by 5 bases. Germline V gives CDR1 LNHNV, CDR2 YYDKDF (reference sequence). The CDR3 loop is CATGPGLAIDTQYF. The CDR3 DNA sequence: TGTGCCACAGGGCCGGGACTAGCAATAGATACGCAGTATTTT.

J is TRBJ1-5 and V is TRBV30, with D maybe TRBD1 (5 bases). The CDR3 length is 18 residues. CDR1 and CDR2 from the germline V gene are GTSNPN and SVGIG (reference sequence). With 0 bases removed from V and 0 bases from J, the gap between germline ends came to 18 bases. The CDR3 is CAWSVRVGVVDSNQPQHF. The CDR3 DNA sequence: TGTGCCTGGAGTGTACGTGTAGGGGTGGTAGATAGCAATCAGCCCCAGCATTTT.

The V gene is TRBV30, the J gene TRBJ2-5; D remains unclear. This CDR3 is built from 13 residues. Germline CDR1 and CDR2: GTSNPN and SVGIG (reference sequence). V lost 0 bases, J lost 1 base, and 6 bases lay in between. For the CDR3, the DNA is TGTGCCTGGAGTGTGAGCCCCCAAGAGACCCAGTACTTC. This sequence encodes CAWSVSPQETQYF.

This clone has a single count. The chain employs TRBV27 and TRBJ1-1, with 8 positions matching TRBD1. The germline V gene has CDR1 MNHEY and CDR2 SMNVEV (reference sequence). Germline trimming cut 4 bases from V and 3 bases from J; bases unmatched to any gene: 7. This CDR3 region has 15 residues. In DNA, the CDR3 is TGTGCCAGCAGTTCACGACAGGGGCAGGACACTGAAGCTTTCTTT. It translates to CASSSRQGQDTEAFF.

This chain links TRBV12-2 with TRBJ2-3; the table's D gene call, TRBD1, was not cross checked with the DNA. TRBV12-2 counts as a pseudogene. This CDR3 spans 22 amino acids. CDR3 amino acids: CASRLESPLPVTGDRCTDTQYF. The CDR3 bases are TGTGCAAGTCGCTTAGAATCCCCTCTGCCCGTGACAGGGGATAGGTGCACAGATACGCAGTATTTT.

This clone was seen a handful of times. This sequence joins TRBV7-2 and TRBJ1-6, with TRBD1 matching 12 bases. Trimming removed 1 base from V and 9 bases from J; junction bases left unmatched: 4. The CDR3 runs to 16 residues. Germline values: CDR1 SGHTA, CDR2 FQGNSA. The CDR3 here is CASSLVGQGASSPLHF. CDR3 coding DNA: TGTGCCAGCAGCTTAGTGGGACAGGGGGCGAGTTCACCCCTCCACTTT. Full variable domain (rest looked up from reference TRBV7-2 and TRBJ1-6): GAGVSQSPSNKVTEKGKDVELRCDPISGHTALYWYRQSLGQGLEFLIYFQGNSAPDKSGLPSDRFSAERTGGSVSTLTIQRTQQEDSAVYLCASSLVGQGASSPLHFGNGTRLTVT.

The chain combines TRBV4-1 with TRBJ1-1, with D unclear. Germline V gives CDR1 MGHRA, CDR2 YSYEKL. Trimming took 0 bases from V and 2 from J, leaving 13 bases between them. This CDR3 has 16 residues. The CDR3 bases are TGCGCCAGCAGCCAAGAGGTAGAGGGATTAAACACTGAAGCTTTCTTT. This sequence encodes CASSQEVEGLNTEAFF.

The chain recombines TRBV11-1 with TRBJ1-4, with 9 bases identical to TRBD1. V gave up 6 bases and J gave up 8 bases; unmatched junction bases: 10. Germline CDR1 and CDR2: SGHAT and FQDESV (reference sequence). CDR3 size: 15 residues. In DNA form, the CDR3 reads TGTGCCAGCAGACTACAGGGGGCTTCTGGCGAAAAACTGTTTTTT. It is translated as CASRLQGASGEKLFF.

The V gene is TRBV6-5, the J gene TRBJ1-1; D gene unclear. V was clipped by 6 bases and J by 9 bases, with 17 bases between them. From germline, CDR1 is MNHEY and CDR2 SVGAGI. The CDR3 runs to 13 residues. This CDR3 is CASRQPREQKAFF. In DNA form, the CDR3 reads TGTGCCAGCAGGCAACCCCGGGAACAGAAAGCTTTCTTT.

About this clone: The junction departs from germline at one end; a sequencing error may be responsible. CDR3 nucleotides: TGTGCTAGCAGTCCCGGGGGGGGCATAGCTGAAGCTTTCTTT. Translation: CASSPGGGIAEAFF. The chain has TRBV7-7 and TRBJ1-1; D perhaps matches TRBD1 (6 bases). The length of the CDR3 is 14 residues. Per germline, CDR1 SSHAT and CDR2 FNYEAQ (reference sequence).

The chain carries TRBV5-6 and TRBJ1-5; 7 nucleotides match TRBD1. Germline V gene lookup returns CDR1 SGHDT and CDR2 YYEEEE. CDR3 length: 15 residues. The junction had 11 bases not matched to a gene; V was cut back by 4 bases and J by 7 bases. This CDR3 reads CASSLTQGRGQPQHF. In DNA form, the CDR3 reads TGTGCCAGCAGCCTGACACAGGGGAGAGGACAGCCCCAGCATTTT. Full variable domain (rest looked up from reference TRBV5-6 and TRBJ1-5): DAGVTQSPTHLIKTRGQQVTLRCSPKSGHDTVSWYQQALGQGPQFIFQYYEEEERQRGNFPDRFSGHQFPNYSSELNVNALLLGDSALYLCASSLTQGRGQPQHFGDGTRLSIL.

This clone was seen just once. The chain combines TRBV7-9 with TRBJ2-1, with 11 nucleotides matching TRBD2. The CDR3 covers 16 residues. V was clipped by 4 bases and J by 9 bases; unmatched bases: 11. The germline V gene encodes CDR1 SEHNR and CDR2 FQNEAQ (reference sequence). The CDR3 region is CASSSLSGRASSEQFF. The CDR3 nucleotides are TGTGCCAGCAGCTCCCTTAGCGGGAGGGCATCGAGTGAGCAGTTCTTC.

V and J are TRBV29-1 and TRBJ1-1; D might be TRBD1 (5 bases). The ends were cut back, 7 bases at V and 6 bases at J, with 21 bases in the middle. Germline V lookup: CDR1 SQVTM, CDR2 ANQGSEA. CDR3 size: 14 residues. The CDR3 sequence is CSGGVMGREAEAFF. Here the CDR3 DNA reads TGCAGCGGGGGGGTTATGGGCAGGGAGGCTGAAGCTTTCTTT.

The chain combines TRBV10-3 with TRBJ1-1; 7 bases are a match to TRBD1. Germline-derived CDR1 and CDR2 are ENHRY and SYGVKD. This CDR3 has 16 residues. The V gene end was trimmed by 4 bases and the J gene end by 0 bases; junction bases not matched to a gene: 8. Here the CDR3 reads CAISGGQAWMNTEAFF. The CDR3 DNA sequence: TGTGCCATCAGTGGTGGACAGGCCTGGATGAACACTGAAGCTTTCTTT.

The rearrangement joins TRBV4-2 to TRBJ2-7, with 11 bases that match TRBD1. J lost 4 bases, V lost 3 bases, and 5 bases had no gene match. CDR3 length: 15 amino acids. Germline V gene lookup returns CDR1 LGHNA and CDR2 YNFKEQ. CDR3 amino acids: CASSQDGTGGYEQYV. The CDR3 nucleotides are TGTGCCAGCAGCCAGGACGGGACAGGGGGATACGAGCAGTACGTC.